Following are 10 T cell receptor beta chains from one sample sequenced in a study of blood T cell repertoires in COVID-19. Sequencing was performed with immunoSEQ multiplex PCR; in TCRdb, only in-frame clones are kept and a portion is missing. This sample has some 340,000 clones, with around 87% found just once. The sequenced sample was PBMCs or T cells enriched from blood (not recorded which). These receptors were collected from a woman aged 30 to 39 who had recovered from COVID-19.

The rearrangement uses TRBV2 and TRBJ1-5; possible D gene TRBD1, 6 bases. Trimming took off 6 bases at V and 4 bases at J, with 19 bases between the two ends. Germline V gene sequence: CDR1 SNHLY, CDR2 FYNNEI. The CDR3 runs 16 residues. The CDR3 sequence is CASSSDRTHRNQPQHF. CDR3 nucleotide sequence: TGTGCCAGCAGCAGCGACAGGACCCACAGGAATCAGCCCCAGCATTTT.

CDR3 sequence reads: CASSWTANYGYTF. In DNA, the CDR3 is TGTGCCAGCAGTTGGACAGCTAACTATGGCTACACCTTC. The chain is built from TRBV28 and TRBJ1-2, with D tentatively TRBD1 (6 bases). In germline, CDR1 is MDHEN, CDR2 SYDVKM. The CDR3 sequence is 13 residues long. V was shortened by 4 bases and J by 0 bases, with 6 bases between the two germline ends.

This clone has only a few counts. The rearrangement uses TRBV11-2 and TRBJ2-7; D may be TRBD2 (5 bases). CDR1 and CDR2 (germline): SGHAT, FQNNGV. The CDR3 sequence is 15 residues long. With 3 bases removed from V and 3 bases from J, the gap between germline ends came to 15 bases. DNA of the CDR3: TGTGCCAGCAGCTTCCGCGCGGGTCTAGACTACGAGCAGTACTTC. Translating gives CASSFRAGLDYEQYF.

The genes are TRBV6-6 and TRBJ1-5, with 7 bases fitting TRBD1. The CDR3 contains 18 residues. V gave up 5 bases and J gave up 0 bases; unmatched junction bases: 13. CDR1 MNHNY and CDR2 SVGAGI come from the germline V gene (reference sequence). The DNA for the CDR3 is TGTGCCAGCAGTGGATCCGGGACAGTGATTTATAGCAATCAGCCCCAGCATTTT. It translates to CASSGSGTVIYSNQPQHF.

The genes are TRBV29-1 and TRBJ2-1, with D perhaps matching TRBD1 (6 bases). V lost 8 bases and J lost 4, with 15 bases in between. CDR3 length: 13 residues. From germline, CDR1 is SQVTM and CDR2 ANQGSEA. The CDR3 is CSITPDRYNEQFF. CDR3 DNA: TGCAGCATTACCCCGGACAGATACAATGAGCAGTTCTTC.

This rearrangement joins TRBV7-2 to TRBJ2-3, with TRBD2 identical over 11 bases. V trimming: 1 base; J trimming: 6 bases; junction bases outside the gene matches: 9. Germline loops: CDR1 SGHTA, CDR2 FQGNSA. CDR3 length equals 17 residues. This chain's CDR3 is CASSLVLAGGVGDTQYF. The CDR3 coding sequence is TGTGCCAGCAGCTTAGTCCTAGCGGGGGGTGTAGGGGATACGCAGTATTTT.

The chain is built from TRBV12-3 or TRBV12-4 and TRBJ1-1; D unresolved. Trimming stripped 2 bases from V and 5 bases from J, with 9 bases between. The CDR3 extends over 13 amino acids. The CDR3 loop reads CASSLMAGTEAFF. CDR3 sequence (DNA): TGTGCCAGCAGTTTAATGGCAGGAACTGAAGCTTTCTTT.

This clone was recorded once. The V call is TRBV18, the J call TRBJ1-1; D might be TRBD1 (5 bases). This CDR3 comprises 13 residues. CDR1 KGHSH and CDR2 LQKENI come from the germline V gene. Trimming left V 4 bases short and J 1 base short, with 7 bases between. The CDR3 region is CASSRQTNTEAFF. The CDR3 DNA sequence: TGTGCCAGCTCACGACAGACGAACACTGAAGCTTTCTTT.

The V and J genes are TRBV24-1 and TRBJ2-3, with TRBD1 identical over 9 bases. The CDR3 covers 16 residues. The V gene's germline CDR1 is KGHDR and CDR2 SFDVKD. With 7 bases clipped from V and 4 bases from J, the junction kept 11 bases outside the gene matches. CDR3 region: CATSETGGHMSDTQYF. The CDR3, as DNA: TGTGCCACCAGCGAAACAGGGGGCCATATGTCAGATACGCAGTATTTT.

The chain employs TRBV7-6 and TRBJ1-1; a weak D match, TRBD1 (6 bases). This CDR3 region has 14 residues. Germline V lookup: CDR1 SGHVS, CDR2 FNYEAQ. V was trimmed by 5 bases and J by 4 bases, leaving 14 bases between them. The chain's CDR3 is CASSRGQISTEAFF. In nucleotides, the CDR3 is TGTGCCAGCAGCCGAGGACAGATTAGCACTGAAGCTTTCTTT.